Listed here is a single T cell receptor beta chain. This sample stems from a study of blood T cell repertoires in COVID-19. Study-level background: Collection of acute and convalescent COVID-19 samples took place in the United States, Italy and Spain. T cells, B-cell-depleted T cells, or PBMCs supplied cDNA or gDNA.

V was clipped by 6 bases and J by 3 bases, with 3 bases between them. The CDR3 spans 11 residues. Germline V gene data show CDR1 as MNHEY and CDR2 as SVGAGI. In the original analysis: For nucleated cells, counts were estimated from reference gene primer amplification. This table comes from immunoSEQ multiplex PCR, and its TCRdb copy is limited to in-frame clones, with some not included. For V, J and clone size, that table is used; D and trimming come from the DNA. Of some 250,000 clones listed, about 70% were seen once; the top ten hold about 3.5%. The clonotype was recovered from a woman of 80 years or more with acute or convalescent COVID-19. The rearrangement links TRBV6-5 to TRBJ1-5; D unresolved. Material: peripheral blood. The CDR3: CASRANQPQHF. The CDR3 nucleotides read TGTGCCAGCAGAGCCAATCAGCCCCAGCATTTT.